This is a list of T cell receptor beta chains from one sample in a study of cytomegalovirus exposure and HLA in healthy donors. Using immunoSEQ multiplex PCR, the repertoire was profiled, and TCRdb retains in-frame clones only, with some absent. The profile shows about 99,000 clones, 79% of them singletons. The source material was PBMCs. These receptors originate from a man aged 45-65 years in good health and CMV-seropositive. The CDR3 runs from the conserved cysteine through the conserved F or W. A D gene is named only where the DNA matches it firmly. Clone size, where shown, is once, few, many, or a class for clones that have expanded.

D gene | clone size | J gene | V gene | CDR3 DNA | CDR3 protein
TRBD2 | - | TRBJ2-3 | TRBV10-2 | TGCGCCAGCAGTGATCTAGCGGGAGGCGGGGATACGCAGTATTTT | CASSDLAGGGDTQYF
TRBD1 | once | TRBJ1-1 | TRBV5-4 | TGTGCCAGCAGCTTGCCGGGACAGGGGAGGGGCACTGAAGCTTTCTTT | CASSLPGQGRGTEAFF
- | - | TRBJ1-5 | TRBV28 | TGTGCCAGCAGTTGGGTGGGGACACTGGACAATCAGCCCCAGCATTTT | CASSWVGTLDNQPQHF
- | few | TRBJ2-4 | TRBV25-1 | TGTGCCAGCAGTGAATCTGGGACAATAGCCAAAAACATTCAGTACTTC | CASSESGTIAKNIQYF
- | once | TRBJ2-1 | TRBV27 | TGTGCTTCACGGGGGGCCGGGACTTCCAATGAGCAGTTCTTC | CASRGAGTSNEQFF
TRBD1 | - | TRBJ2-2 | TRBV9 | TGTGCCAGCAGCGTTCTAACCGGGACAGGGTCGGCCGGGGAGCTGTTTTTT | CASSVLTGTGSAGELFF
TRBD2 | - | TRBJ2-7 | TRBV6-5 | TGTGCCAGCAGTTACTCGGAAGCGGGATACTACGAGCAGTACTTC | CASSYSEAGYYEQYF
- | - | TRBJ2-1 | TRBV11-2 | TGTGCCAGCAGCTTAGGAGGCCGTCGCTCCTACAATGAGCAGTTCTTC | CASSLGGRRSYNEQFF
TRBD2 | - | TRBJ2-7 | TRBV5-1 | TGCGCCAGCAGCCTGGGGGTAGCGGGGCGGCACGAGCAGTACTTC | CASSLGVAGRHEQYF
TRBD2 | - | TRBJ2-5 | TRBV7-9 | TGTTCCAGCAGCAGGACTAGCGGATCTTACTTTGAGACCCAGTACTTC | CSSSRTSGSYFETQYF
TRBD1 | - | TRBJ2-1 | TRBV28 | TGTGCCACCAAACAGGGGGCAGGAATAAGCAATGAGCAGTTCTTC | CATKQGAGISNEQFF
TRBD1 | - | TRBJ1-4 | TRBV7-3 | TGTGCCAGCAGCCGGACAGGGACTAATGAAAAACTGTTTTTT | CASSRTGTNEKLFF
- | - | TRBJ1-2 | TRBV13 | TGTGCCAGCAGCTTGGGAGGGGCCTATGGCTACACCTTC | CASSLGGAYGYTF
- | - | TRBJ2-1 | TRBV2 | TGTGCCAGCAGTGATGCGTTTGGTGCTAATGAGCAGTTCTTC | CASSDAFGANEQFF
- | few | TRBJ2-5 | TRBV2 | TGTGCCAGCAGTTCCGCCGGGACTCCTCAAGAGACCCAGTACTTC | CASSSAGTPQETQYF
TRBD2 | - | TRBJ2-7 | TRBV7-2 | TGTGCCAGCAGCCCCCTACTAGCGAGCTTTTACGAGCAGTACTTC | CASSPLLASFYEQYF
TRBD2 | few | TRBJ2-7 | TRBV6-1 | TGTGCCAGCAGAACTAGCGGGGGGCAGTACTTC | CASRTSGGQYF
TRBD1 | - | TRBJ2-7 | TRBV27 | TGTGCCAGCGGGCCGGTGTTAGACAGGGTGAACGAGCAGTACTTC | CASGPVLDRVNEQYF
TRBD1 | - | TRBJ2-7 | TRBV9 | TGTGCCAGCAGCATCGGGACAGGGGGGTACTACGAGCAGTACTTC | CASSIGTGGYYEQYF
TRBD2 | - | TRBJ2-7 | TRBV13 | TGTGCCAGCAGCTCCGCGACTAGCGGGAGGTACGAGCAGTACTTC | CASSSATSGRYEQYF
TRBD1 | - | TRBJ1-2 | TRBV19 | TGTGCCAGTAGTCCGAGGGGACAGGGGAACTCGAACTATGGCTACACCTTC | CASSPRGQGNSNYGYTF
TRBD2 | - | TRBJ2-7 | TRBV28 | TGTGCCAGCAGCCCCACCGGACTAGCGCGATCCTACGAGCAGTACTTC | CASSPTGLARSYEQYF
TRBD2 | - | TRBJ2-6 | TRBV27 | TGTGCCAGCAGTTTAGGCGGGGGCTCTGGGGCCAACGTCCTGACTTTC | CASSLGGGSGANVLTF
- | few | TRBJ2-1 | TRBV5-6 | TGTGCCAGTCATGAGAGCAGGTCCTACAATGAGCAGTTCTTC | CASHESRSYNEQFF
- | - | TRBJ2-4 | TRBV5-1 | TGCGCCAGCAGCTTGGAGACATCCAAAAACATTCAGTACTTC | CASSLETSKNIQYF
- | - | TRBJ1-4 | TRBV6-5 | TGTGCCAGCAGTCGCCGGGGGGGAGGCAATGAAAAACTGTTTTTT | CASSRRGGGNEKLFF
TRBD2 | - | TRBJ2-1 | TRBV5-4 | TGTGCCAGCAGCTTGGCGAGGGAGGGCTGGAATGAGCAGTTCTTC | CASSLAREGWNEQFF
TRBD2 | - | TRBJ2-1 | TRBV9 | TGTGCCAGCAGCCCTCGGGGTAGCGGGTACCATGAGCAGTTCTTC | CASSPRGSGYHEQFF
TRBD2 | - | TRBJ2-1 | TRBV27 | TGTGCCAGCAGTCTAAACGGGAGGCCCTCCTACAATGAGCAGTTCTTC | CASSLNGRPSYNEQFF
- | - | TRBJ1-3 | TRBV5-6 | TGTGCCAGCAGCTTGGGTCGGGACACTACTGGAAACACCATATATTTT | CASSLGRDTTGNTIYF
TRBD1 | few | TRBJ1-4 | TRBV5-1 | TGCGCCAGCAGCTTCGCCGGGACAGGGCGAGAAAAACTGTTTTTT | CASSFAGTGREKLFF
- | - | TRBJ2-7 | TRBV4-1 | TGCGCCAGCAGCCTCCACGACAGGCCGATCTCCTACGAGCAGTACTTC | CASSLHDRPISYEQYF
TRBD1 | few | TRBJ1-2 | TRBV5-6 | TGTGCCAGCAGTATAGACAGGGGATGGGGCTACACCTTC | CASSIDRGWGYTF
- | few | TRBJ1-1 | TRBV5-1 | TGCGCCAGCAGCTTGAGTGGGGGCGTCGACACTGAAGCTTTCTTT | CASSLSGGVDTEAFF
TRBD2 | - | TRBJ2-3 | TRBV7-6 | TGTGCCAGCAGCCCCCGGACTAGCGGGAGAGATACGCAGTATTTT | CASSPRTSGRDTQYF
TRBD1 | - | TRBJ1-1 | TRBV20-1 | TGCAGTGCTGGGAGACAGGGTTTATCCTACTTT | CSAGRQGLSYF
TRBD2 | - | TRBJ2-1 | TRBV28 | TGTGCCAGCACCAGGCTAGCGGGGCCCTACAATGAGCAGTTCTTC | CASTRLAGPYNEQFF
- | once | TRBJ2-7 | TRBV7-9 | TGTGCCAGCAGTCGAACAGGGGAGCAGTACTTC | CASSRTGEQYF
TRBD1 | - | TRBJ2-6 | TRBV28 | TGTGCCAGTGACAGGGATTCTGGGGCCAACGTCCTGACTTTC | CASDRDSGANVLTF
TRBD2 | - | TRBJ2-3 | TRBV28 | TGTGCCAGCCTCCCTGGCGGGAGTACAGATACGCAGTATTTT | CASLPGGSTDTQYF
- | - | TRBJ1-2 | TRBV7-3 | TGTGCCAGCAGCGCCACTCCGGGACATCTTCCCCCGAGCACCTTC | CASSATPGHLPPSTF
TRBD2 | - | TRBJ2-1 | TRBV28 | TGTGCCAGCAGTCCCCCCGGGACTAGCGCCTACAATGAGCAGTTCTTC | CASSPPGTSAYNEQFF
- | - | TRBJ1-3 | TRBV4-2 | TGTGCCAGCAGCCAAGACCGCACGGTGGCTGGAAACACCATATATTTT | CASSQDRTVAGNTIYF
TRBD2 | - | TRBJ2-2 | TRBV29-1 | TGCAGCGTTAAAGCGGGAGGGAACACCGGGGAGCTGTTTTTT | CSVKAGGNTGELFF
- | - | TRBJ1-1 | TRBV7-9 | TGTGCCAGCAGCCAGGGACTGAACGGCATGAACACTGAAGCTTTCTTT | CASSQGLNGMNTEAFF
TRBD2 | - | TRBJ2-3 | TRBV5-1 | TGCGCCAGCAGCGTAGCGGGAGTTGGCACAGATACGCAGTATTTT | CASSVAGVGTDTQYF
- | few | TRBJ2-3 | TRBV29-1 | TGCAGCGTTGACCCGGCGGGTGGGACAGATACGCAGTATTTT | CSVDPAGGTDTQYF
TRBD2 | - | TRBJ2-7 | TRBV18 | TGTGCCAGCTCACCAAGGGCGGGAGGTGAGGTCGACGAGCAGTACTTC | CASSPRAGGEVDEQYF
- | - | TRBJ2-5 | TRBV4-2 | TGTGCCAGCAGCCAAGAGCGGTTACAAGAGACCCAGTACTTC | CASSQERLQETQYF
TRBD1 | - | TRBJ1-5 | TRBV28 | TGTGCCAGCAGGTCCGGGACAGATTATCAGCCCCAGCATTTT | CASRSGTDYQPQHF
TRBD1 | - | TRBJ2-3 | TRBV5-4 | TGTGCCAGCAGCTTGCCCCGGGACAGGGGGGATACGCAGTATTTT | CASSLPRDRGDTQYF
- | - | TRBJ2-1 | TRBV9 | TGTGCCAGCAGCGTGGGACTGCATAATGAGCAGTTCTTC | CASSVGLHNEQFF
- | - | TRBJ2-3 | TRBV7-8 | TGTGCCAGCAGCCTAGACAGGGATACGCAGTATTTT | CASSLDRDTQYF